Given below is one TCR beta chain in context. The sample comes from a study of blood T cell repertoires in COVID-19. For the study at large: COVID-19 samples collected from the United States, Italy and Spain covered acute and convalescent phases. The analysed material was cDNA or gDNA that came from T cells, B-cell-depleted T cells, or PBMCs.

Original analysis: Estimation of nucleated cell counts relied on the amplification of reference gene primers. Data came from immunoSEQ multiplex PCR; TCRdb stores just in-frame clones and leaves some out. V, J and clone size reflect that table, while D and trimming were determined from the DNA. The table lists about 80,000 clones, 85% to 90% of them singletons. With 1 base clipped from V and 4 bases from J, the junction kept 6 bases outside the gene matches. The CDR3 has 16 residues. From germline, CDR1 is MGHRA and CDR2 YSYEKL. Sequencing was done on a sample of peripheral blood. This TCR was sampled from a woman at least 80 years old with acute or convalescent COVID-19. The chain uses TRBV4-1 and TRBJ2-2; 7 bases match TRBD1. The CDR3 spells CASSQALTGTTGELFF. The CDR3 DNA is TGCGCCAGCAGCCAAGCCCTGACAGGGACCACCGGGGAGCTGTTTTTT.